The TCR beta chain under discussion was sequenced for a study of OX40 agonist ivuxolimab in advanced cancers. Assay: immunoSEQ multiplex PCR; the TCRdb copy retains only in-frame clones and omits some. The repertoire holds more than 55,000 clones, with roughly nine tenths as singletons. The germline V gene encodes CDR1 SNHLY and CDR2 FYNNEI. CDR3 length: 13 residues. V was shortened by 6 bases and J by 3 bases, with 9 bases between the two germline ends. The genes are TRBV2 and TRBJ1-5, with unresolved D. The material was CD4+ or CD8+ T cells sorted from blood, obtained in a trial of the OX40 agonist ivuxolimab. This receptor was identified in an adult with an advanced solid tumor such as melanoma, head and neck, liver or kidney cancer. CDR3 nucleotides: TGTGCCAGCAGCTACACCTCCAATCAGCCCCAGCATTTT. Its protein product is CASSYTSNQPQHF.